This T cell receptor (beta chain) was sequenced for a study of cytomegalovirus exposure and HLA in healthy donors. Regarding the study as a whole: Among TCR beta chains, those listed as cytomegalovirus-associated numbered approximately 150. An analysis done earlier found most TCR beta V segments productive about 90% or about 30% of the time. Later analysis identified several of the most significant clusters that appeared linked to common viral pathogens.

Primers: 60 Vbeta forward and 13 Jbeta reverse. Clones were sequenced by immunoSEQ multiplex PCR, and TCRdb holds only the in-frame ones, with some missing. Altogether around 130,000 clones are present, more than 65% being singletons, with the ten largest covering 2.5% to 3%. The CDR3 spans 15 residues. The germline V gene has CDR1 LGHNA and CDR2 YNFKEQ. With 5 bases removed from V and 5 bases from J, the gap between germline ends came to 16 bases. To note about this clone: The antigen is undetermined.

The chain employs TRBV4-2 and TRBJ1-5; maybe TRBD1 (5 bases). Sequenced: PBMCs. The sequence was collected from a woman aged 18-29 years in good health and CMV-seropositive. The CDR3 sequence: CASSSTLDSHQPQHF. The CDR3 nucleotides read TGTGCCAGCAGCTCCACCCTCGACAGCCATCAGCCCCAGCATTTT.